This passage covers 23 T cell receptor beta chains from one sample sequenced in a study of sequential checkpoint blockade in melanoma. Indicated treatment: randomized to nivolumab then ipilimumab (arm A) or the reverse (arm B). TCRdb keeps only in-frame clones here, not all; method: immunoSEQ multiplex PCR. The sample records about 17,000 clones, over 60% being singletons. The sample in question was CD8+ T cells sorted from blood (inferred from file names), obtained from a patient given nivolumab and ipilimumab in sequence. These receptors were obtained from a human donor with melanoma.

The rearrangement joins TRBV18 to TRBJ1-2, with 7 bases that match TRBD1. CDR1 is KGHSH, CDR2 LQKENI, per germline. The trim removed 3 bases at V and 7 bases at J, leaving 11 bases unmatched. CDR3 length: 15 amino acids. The CDR3 DNA follows: TGTGCCAGCTCACCTACTCGGGACAGTCGGGTTGGCTACACCTTC. Translated, it gives CASSPTRDSRVGYTF. Complete variable domain (other parts from reference TRBV18 and TRBJ1-2): NAGVMQNPRHLVRRRGQEARLRCSPMKGHSHVYWYRQLPEEGLKFMVYLQKENIIDESGMPKERFSAEFPKEGPSILRIQQVVRGDSAAYFCASSPTRDSRVGYTFGSGTRLTVV.

The table lists this clone with a few counts. This chain joins TRBV4-2 and TRBJ2-7; 8 positions agree with TRBD2. This CDR3 region has 14 residues. Germline V gene data show CDR1 as LGHNA and CDR2 as YNFKEQ. V was pared by 4 bases and J by 3 bases, with 5 bases of the junction left unmatched. The CDR3 is CASSPGLAFYEQYF. The CDR3, as DNA: TGTGCCAGCAGCCCCGGACTAGCCTTCTACGAGCAGTACTTC.

The rearrangement uses TRBV5-4 and TRBJ2-7, with 11 positions matching TRBD1. The CDR3 consists of 18 residues. V trimming: 0 bases; J trimming: 0 bases; junction bases outside the gene matches: 8. From germline, CDR1 is SGHNT and CDR2 YYREEE (reference sequence). The chain's CDR3 is CASSLARTGTGGSYEQYF. The CDR3 DNA reads TGTGCCAGCAGCTTGGCCCGCACCGGGACAGGGGGCTCCTACGAGCAGTACTTC.

The chain uses TRBV6-1 and TRBJ1-2; 10 bases are shared with TRBD1. Germline trimming cut 1 base from V and 6 bases from J; bases unmatched to any gene: 11. In germline, CDR1 is MNHNS, CDR2 SASEGT. CDR3 length: 17 residues. CDR3 region: CASSEEGTGVRIHGYTF. CDR3 nucleotides: TGTGCCAGCAGTGAAGAGGGGACAGGGGTTCGAATTCATGGCTACACCTTC.

The chain carries TRBV28 and TRBJ1-2, with no clear D. Between the trimmed V and J ends, which lost 6 bases and 4 bases, there was a span of 15 bases. From germline, CDR1 is MDHEN and CDR2 SYDVKM. CDR3 size: 14 residues. In nucleotides, the CDR3 is TGTGCCAGCAGCCTACGAGGAAGCTCCTATGGCTACACCTTC. Translating it yields CASSLRGSSYGYTF.

This chain uses TRBV11-2 with TRBJ2-5; D is unclear. This CDR3 contains 12 residues. Trimming stripped 5 bases from V and 5 bases from J, with 9 bases between. Germline V gene data show CDR1 as SGHAT and CDR2 as FQNNGV. The CDR3 region has the DNA TGTGCCAGCAGCCCCCAGTCGGAGACCCAGTACTTC. Amino acids: CASSPQSETQYF.

The chain uses TRBV7-8 and TRBJ2-5; 9 positions match TRBD2. Germline V lookup: CDR1 SGHVS, CDR2 FQNEAQ. Trimming took 1 base from V and 1 from J; bases not matched to a gene: 7. The CDR3 contains 17 residues. CDR3 amino acids: CASSLVTKRGVQETQYF. The CDR3, as DNA: TGTGCCAGCAGCTTAGTTACGAAGCGGGGGGTCCAAGAGACCCAGTACTTC. Looking up the rest from reference TRBV7-8 and TRBJ2-5 gives the full variable domain: GAGVSQSPRYKVAKRGQDVALRCDPISGHVSLFWYQQALGQGPEFLTYFQNEAQLDKSGLPSDRFFAERPEGSVSTLKIQRTQQEDSAVYLCASSLVTKRGVQETQYFGPGTRLLVL.

The genes are TRBV7-9 and TRBJ1-1; D ambiguous. Germline CDR1 SEHNR, CDR2 FQNEAQ (reference sequence). The CDR3 contains 13 residues. V was pared by 1 base and J by 5 bases, with 8 bases between. CDR3 in amino acids: CASSLVERTEAFF. CDR3 nucleotide sequence: TGTGCCAGCAGCTTAGTGGAGAGGACTGAAGCTTTCTTT.

The chain uses TRBV7-2 and TRBJ1-5; 8 positions agree with TRBD1. V was pared by 5 bases and J by 3 bases, with 6 bases of the junction left unmatched. Germline CDR1 reads SGHTA; CDR2 reads FQGNSA. This CDR3 region has 15 residues. The CDR3 DNA is TGTGCCAGCAGCCTATGGGACAGGTTCAATCAGCCCCAGCATTTT. Amino acids: CASSLWDRFNQPQHF.

The chain links TRBV19 to TRBJ2-3; D ambiguous. V shed 3 bases and J shed 1 base, with 11 bases lying between them. This CDR3 has 15 residues. Germline CDR1 is LNHDA and CDR2 is SQIVND (reference sequence). The CDR3 coding sequence is TGTGCCAGTAGTATCGGTTCCGAGGGCACAGATACGCAGTATTTT. Encoded protein: CASSIGSEGTDTQYF.

A few counts support this clone. This chain joins TRBV14 and TRBJ2-1, with a tentative D call TRBD2 (7 bases). CDR1 and CDR2 from the germline V gene are SGHDN and FVKESK. The CDR3 loop spans 16 amino acids. V lost 4 bases and J 5 bases, leaving 18 bases between the germline ends. CDR3 loop: CASSPLGGGIHNEQFF. Written as DNA, the CDR3 is TGTGCCAGCAGCCCCTTGGGGGGGGGCATTCACAATGAGCAGTTCTTC. Drawing the rest from reference TRBV14 and TRBJ2-1, the complete variable domain is EAGVTQFPSHSVIEKGQTVTLRCDPISGHDNLYWYRRVMGKEIKFLLHFVKESKQDESGMPNNRFLAERTGGTYSTLKVQPAELEDSGVYFCASSPLGGGIHNEQFFGPGTRLTVL.

The chain recombines TRBV7-8 with TRBJ2-7; 7 bases line up with TRBD1. CDR3 length: 16 residues. CDR1 and CDR2 (germline): SGHVS, FQNEAQ. The junction had 6 bases not matched to a gene; V was cut back by 1 base and J by 0 bases. CDR3 DNA sequence: TGTGCCAGCAGCTTAGGGCCAGGGGGAAGCTCCTACGAGCAGTACTTC. Translation gives CASSLGPGGSSYEQYF.

The chain couples TRBV7-2 to TRBJ1-2; a possible D gene is TRBD1 (5 bases). This CDR3 has 14 amino acids. V lost 3 bases and J 6 bases, leaving 14 bases between the germline ends. CDR1 and CDR2 (germline): SGHTA, FQGNSA. This CDR3 reads CASSFGGGKNGYTF. CDR3 DNA: TGTGCCAGCAGCTTTGGGGGGGGAAAAAATGGCTACACCTTC. The full variable domain, rest sourced from reference TRBV7-2 and TRBJ1-2, is GAGVSQSPSNKVTEKGKDVELRCDPISGHTALYWYRQSLGQGLEFLIYFQGNSAPDKSGLPSDRFSAERTGGSVSTLTIQRTQQEDSAVYLCASSFGGGKNGYTFGSGTRLTVV.

The chain uses TRBV6-5 and TRBJ1-1; D call uncertain. The CDR3 consists of 14 residues. Germline lookup yields CDR1 MNHEY and CDR2 SVGAGI. V gave up 2 bases and J gave up 5 bases, with 12 bases separating them. CDR3 protein: CASSYKSSRTEAFF. In DNA, the CDR3 is TGTGCCAGCAGTTACAAATCGAGTCGGACTGAAGCTTTCTTT.

The chain has TRBV18 and TRBJ1-2; no reliable D call. V dropped 2 bases and J dropped 4 bases, with 23 bases sitting between them. Germline lookup yields CDR1 KGHSH and CDR2 LQKENI. This CDR3 region has 18 residues. The CDR3 bases are TGTGCCAGCTCACCATATGGACGCAGCGGGGTATTAACCTATGGCTACACCTTC. Protein: CASSPYGRSGVLTYGYTF.

The rearrangement uses TRBV6-1 and TRBJ1-2; no definite D call. The germline V gene encodes CDR1 MNHNS and CDR2 SASEGT. Trimming left V 7 bases short and J 5 bases short, with 5 bases between. The CDR3 length is 10 residues. The DNA of the CDR3 is TGTGCCAGCAACAAATATGGCTACACCTTC. It is translated as CASNKYGYTF.

The J gene is TRBJ2-7, the V gene TRBV27; 7 positions match TRBD2. The germline V gene has CDR1 MNHEY and CDR2 SMNVEV (reference sequence). The CDR3 contains 15 residues. V lost 8 bases to trimming and J lost 0 bases; unmatched junction nucleotides: 10. The CDR3 region has the DNA TGTGCCAGCTCTCCTTTAGCGGGTACCTCCTACGAGCAGTACTTC. Translation gives CASSPLAGTSYEQYF.

This clone is judged medium-sized. The chain combines TRBV27 with TRBJ1-5, with D perhaps TRBD1 (5 bases). Germline V lookup: CDR1 MNHEY, CDR2 SMNVEV (reference sequence). The CDR3 contains 13 residues. V was clipped by 5 bases and J by 9 bases, with 14 bases between them. This CDR3 reads CASSIGGFSPQHF. CDR3 sequence (DNA): TGTGCCAGCAGTATCGGGGGTTTTTCGCCCCAGCATTTT.

The V and J genes are TRBV19 and TRBJ1-1; no reliable D call. The V end was cut by 5 bases, the J end by 3 bases, with 16 bases between. CDR3 size: 15 residues. Germline CDR1 is LNHDA and CDR2 is SQIVND (reference sequence). The CDR3 spells CASSPRIDGDTEAFF. In nucleotides, the CDR3 is TGTGCCAGTAGTCCACGGATAGATGGAGACACTGAAGCTTTCTTT.

The chain recombines TRBV5-1 with TRBJ1-2; D call uncertain. The CDR3 has 12 residues. The V end was cut by 0 bases, the J end by 7 bases, with 7 bases between. From germline, CDR1 is SGHRS and CDR2 YFSETQ. The CDR3, as DNA: TGCGCCAGCAGCTTGGGAGGTCTTGGCTACACCTTC. It is translated as CASSLGGLGYTF.

CDR3 region: CASSYSRGTALTF. CDR3 sequence (DNA): TGTGCCAGCAGTTACTCGAGAGGGACAGCACTCACCTTC. The J gene is TRBJ1-2, the V gene TRBV6-5; 7 bases agree with TRBD1. Per germline, CDR1 MNHEY and CDR2 SVGAGI. The CDR3 loop spans 13 amino acids. Trimming took 0 bases from V and 13 from J; bases not matched to a gene: 8.

This clone occurred once. This chain joins TRBV9 and TRBJ2-7; 11 bases are a match to TRBD2. The CDR3 length is 15 residues. CDR1 and CDR2 from the germline V gene are SGDLS and YYNGEE. After removal of 3 bases from V and 2 bases from J, the junction contained 4 bases not matched to a gene. The CDR3 DNA follows: TGTGCCAGCAGCGCCGGGACTAGCGGTACCTACGAGCAGTACTTC. This gives the protein CASSAGTSGTYEQYF.

Remarks on this clone: One end of the junction does not line up with germline, which may come from a read error. The rearrangement joins TRBV7-8 to TRBJ1-1; D remains unclear. Germline CDR1 and CDR2: SGHVS and FQNEAQ. This CDR3 is 11 amino acids long. The CDR3, as DNA: TGTGCCAGCAGCTTAAACAGTGAAGCTTTCTTT. This encodes CASSLNSEAFF.